The present TCR beta chain was sequenced within a study of blood T cell repertoires in COVID-19. Study-level background: Some COVID-19 samples were acute and others convalescent; all came from the United States, Italy and Spain. Nucleic acid was either cDNA or gDNA, and it came from T cells, B-cell-depleted T cells, or PBMCs.

Germline CDR1 SGHNT, CDR2 YYREEE (reference sequence). The CDR3 sequence is 14 residues long. After removal of 4 bases from V and 5 bases from J, the junction contained 7 bases not matched to a gene. In the original workflow: Cell counts per sample came from amplifying reference gene primers. The repertoire was sequenced with immunoSEQ multiplex PCR; TCRdb's copy has only in-frame clones and lacks some. V and J calls and clone size are copied from that table; D and trimming were computed from the DNA. The sample carries roughly 300,000 clones, around 92% recorded once. Seattle-derived patients entered the study during active infection and were followed longitudinally.

The V call is TRBV5-4, the J call TRBJ1-1; 8 nucleotides match TRBD1. The source material was peripheral blood. The source of this sequence is a woman in her twenties or thirties with COVID-19, enrolled during active disease. The CDR3, as DNA: TGTGCCAGCAGCCCTCGGACAGGGATGACTGAAGCTTTCTTT. It encodes CASSPRTGMTEAFF.